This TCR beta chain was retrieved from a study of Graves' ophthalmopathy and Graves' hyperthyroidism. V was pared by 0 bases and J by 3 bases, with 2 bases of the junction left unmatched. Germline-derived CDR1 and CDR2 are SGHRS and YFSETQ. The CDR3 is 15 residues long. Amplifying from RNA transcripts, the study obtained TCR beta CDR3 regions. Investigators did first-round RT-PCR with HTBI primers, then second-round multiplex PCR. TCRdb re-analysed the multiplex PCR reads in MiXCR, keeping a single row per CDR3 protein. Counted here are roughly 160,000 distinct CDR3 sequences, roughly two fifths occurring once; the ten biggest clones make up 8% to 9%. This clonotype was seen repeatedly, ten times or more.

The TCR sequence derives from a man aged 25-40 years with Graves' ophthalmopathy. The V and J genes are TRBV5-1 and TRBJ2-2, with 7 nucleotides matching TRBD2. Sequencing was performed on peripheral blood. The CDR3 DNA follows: TGCGCCAGCAGCTTGGATGCGGGGGACACCGGGGAGCTGTTTTTT. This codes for CASSLDAGDTGELFF.